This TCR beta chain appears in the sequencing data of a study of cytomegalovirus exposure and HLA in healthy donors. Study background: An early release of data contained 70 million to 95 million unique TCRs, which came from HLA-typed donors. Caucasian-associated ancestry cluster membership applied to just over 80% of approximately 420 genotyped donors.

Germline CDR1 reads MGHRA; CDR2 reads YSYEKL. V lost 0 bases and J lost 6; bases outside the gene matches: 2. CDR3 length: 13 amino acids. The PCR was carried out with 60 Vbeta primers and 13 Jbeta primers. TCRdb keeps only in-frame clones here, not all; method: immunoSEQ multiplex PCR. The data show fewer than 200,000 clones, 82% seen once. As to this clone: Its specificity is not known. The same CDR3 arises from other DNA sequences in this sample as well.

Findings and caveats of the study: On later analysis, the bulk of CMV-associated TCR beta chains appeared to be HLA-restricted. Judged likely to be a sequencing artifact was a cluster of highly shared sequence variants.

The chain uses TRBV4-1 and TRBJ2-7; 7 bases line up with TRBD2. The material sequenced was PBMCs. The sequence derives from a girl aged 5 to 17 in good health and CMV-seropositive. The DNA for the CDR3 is TGCGCCAGCAGCCAAGACCCGGGGGGCGAGCAGTACTTC. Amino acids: CASSQDPGGEQYF.